The 17 T cell receptor beta chains below all came from one sample that was sequenced in a study of CD8 T cells in ankylosing spondylitis. Study-wide findings and caveats: Made up of fewer than 10 highly homologous variants, a TCR beta motif appeared characteristic of ankylosing spondylitis blood.

No antigens are known for them. TCRdb re-derived calls from the 5' RACE reads in MiXCR, one entry per CDR3 protein. Of under 550,000 distinct CDR3 sequences in the sample, around 26% were seen once. The source material was blood, either unsorted or a sorted T cell fraction (not recorded which). Receptor source: a male donor with ankylosing spondylitis.

The table lists this clonotype with a few counts. The chain employs TRBV12-3 or TRBV12-4 and TRBJ1-1, with TRBD1 matching 9 bases. The CDR3 is 13 residues long. J was trimmed by 8 bases and V by 3 bases; bases with no gene match: 4. CDR3 sequence reads: CASSFGTGTEAFF. DNA for the CDR3: TGTGCCAGCAGTTTTGGGACAGGGACCGAAGCTTTCTTT.

This clonotype came up once. V and J are TRBV21-1 and TRBJ2-2; the D segment call TRBD1 is taken from the table without a DNA check. TRBV21-1 is classified as a pseudogene. The CDR3 spans 18 residues. CDR3 residues: CAIRILADRIRNTGELFF. As DNA, the CDR3 is TGTGCCATACGAATCCTGGCCGACAGGATCCGAAACACCGGGGAGCTGTTTTTT.

This clonotype was counted a few times. This sequence joins TRBV5-1 and TRBJ2-7; a weak D match, TRBD2 (5 bases). CDR1 is SGHRS and CDR2 is YFSETQ in the germline V gene. Trimming stripped 0 bases from V and 7 bases from J, with 11 bases between. The CDR3 covers 13 residues. Here the CDR3 reads CASSLEPSGEQYF. In DNA form, the CDR3 reads TGCGCCAGCAGCTTGGAGCCGTCGGGAGAGCAGTACTTC.

This sequence joins TRBV29-1 and TRBJ2-1; D gene unclear. CDR3 length: 10 amino acids. Germline CDR1 is SQVTM and CDR2 is ANQGSEA. The ends were cut back, 5 bases at V and 5 bases at J, with 4 bases in the middle. In DNA form, the CDR3 reads TGCAGCGTTTGGAACAATGAGCAGTTCTTC. Protein: CSVWNNEQFF.

This chain uses TRBV7-2 with TRBJ1-2; TRBD1 matches at 7 bases. CDR1 is SGHTA, CDR2 FQGNSA, per germline. Trimming at V came to 2 bases and at J to 4 bases, leaving 13 bases not matched to a gene. The CDR3 has 17 residues. The CDR3, as DNA: TGTGCCAGCAGCTTAAGGACAGGCCCGAGGGGAACCTATGGCTACACCTTC. It codes for CASSLRTGPRGTYGYTF.

This clonotype turned up a few times. The J gene is TRBJ2-1, the V gene TRBV12-3 or TRBV12-4; 13 positions match TRBD2. The trim removed 5 bases at V and 9 bases at J, leaving 7 bases unmatched. CDR3 length: 15 residues. In nucleotides, the CDR3 is TGTGCCAGCAGTCCCGGACTAGCGGGAGCCGGTGAGCAGTTCTTC. Amino acid sequence: CASSPGLAGAGEQFF.

This clonotype has only a few counts. The rearrangement links TRBV24-1 to TRBJ2-2, with D unclear. The ends were cut back, 5 bases at V and 4 bases at J, with 19 bases in the middle. Germline V lookup: CDR1 KGHDR, CDR2 SFDVKD. This CDR3 is 17 amino acids long. The CDR3 sequence is CATSAPMGSKGTGELFF. The CDR3 DNA is TGTGCCACCAGTGCCCCCATGGGGTCGAAGGGCACCGGGGAGCTGTTTTTT.

Many counts were recorded for this clonotype. The V and J genes are TRBV11-2 and TRBJ1-2; D is perhaps TRBD1 (5 bases). CDR1 is SGHAT and CDR2 is FQNNGV in the germline V gene. This CDR3 is 13 amino acids long. V was pared by 4 bases and J by 3 bases, with 9 bases between. In DNA, the CDR3 is TGTGCCAGCAGCTATGCGGGACACTATGGCTACACCTTC. Translation gives CASSYAGHYGYTF. Supplemented by reference TRBV11-2 and TRBJ1-2, the full variable domain reads EAGVAQSPRYKIIEKRQSVAFWCNPISGHATLYWYQQILGQGPKLLIQFQNNGVVDDSQLPKDRFSAERLKGVDSTLKIQPAKLEDSAVYLCASSYAGHYGYTFGSGTRLTVV.

The J gene is TRBJ1-5, the V gene TRBV6-1, with 7 positions matching TRBD1. Unmatched junction bases numbered 9, after V lost 6 bases and J lost 7 bases. The CDR3 is made up of 14 amino acids. Germline V gives CDR1 MNHNS, CDR2 SASEGT. CDR3 in amino acids: CASRETGTVQPQHF. The CDR3 DNA reads as TGTGCCAGCAGGGAGACAGGGACCGTCCAGCCCCAGCATTTT.

The chain carries TRBV4-2 and TRBJ2-5, with 8 positions matching TRBD2. CDR1 and CDR2 from the germline V gene are LGHNA and YNFKEQ. V lost 0 bases and J lost 2; bases outside the gene matches: 8. The CDR3 runs to 17 residues. The CDR3 is CASSQERSGSWQETQYF. The CDR3 DNA sequence: TGTGCCAGCAGCCAAGAAAGAAGCGGGAGCTGGCAAGAGACCCAGTACTTC.

The rearrangement uses TRBV20-1 and TRBJ2-1; 11 bases line up with TRBD2. The V gene end was trimmed by 6 bases and the J gene end by 7 bases; junction bases not matched to a gene: 8. The CDR3 loop spans 14 amino acids. The germline V gene has CDR1 DFQATT and CDR2 SNEGSKA (reference sequence). CDR3 bases: TGCAGTGCCATCCCGGCTAGCGGGGGGAATGAGCAGTTCTTC. Its translation is CSAIPASGGNEQFF.

This clonotype was detected a few times. This chain connects TRBV29-1 to TRBJ2-2, with 15 nucleotides matching TRBD2. Germline V gene sequence: CDR1 SQVTM, CDR2 ANQGSEA. The ends lost 7 bases at V and 5 bases at J; junction bases unmatched: 5. This CDR3 region has 15 residues. CDR3 residues: CSAGLAGGPTGELFF. CDR3 DNA sequence: TGCAGCGCCGGACTAGCGGGAGGGCCAACCGGGGAGCTGTTTTTT.

The rearrangement uses TRBV4-1 and TRBJ2-1, with 10 bases fitting TRBD2. The V gene end was trimmed by 0 bases and the J gene end by 2 bases; junction bases not matched to a gene: 7. The CDR3 has 18 amino acids. CDR1 is MGHRA, CDR2 YSYEKL, per germline. CDR3 amino acids: CASSQEGTSALTYNEQFF. In DNA, the CDR3 is TGCGCCAGCAGCCAAGAAGGGACTAGCGCACTAACCTACAATGAGCAGTTCTTC.

The chain links TRBV5-1 to TRBJ2-2, with 9 bases identical to TRBD1. Losses at the gene ends were 0 bases for V and 5 bases for J; bases not matched to a gene: 5. Germline-derived CDR1 and CDR2 are SGHRS and YFSETQ. This CDR3 is built from 16 residues. CDR3 nucleotide sequence: TGCGCCAGCAGCTTGGTCTCCGGGACAGGGACCGGGGAGCTGTTTTTT. This gives the protein CASSLVSGTGTGELFF.

V is TRBV28 and J is TRBJ1-2, with D unclear. The CDR3 consists of 12 residues. The germline V gene has CDR1 MDHEN and CDR2 SYDVKM. V lost 5 bases and J 4 bases, leaving 8 bases between the germline ends. CDR3 sequence reads: CASSIEGYGYTF. In DNA, the CDR3 is TGTGCCAGCAGTATCGAGGGCTATGGCTACACCTTC.

This clonotype appeared a few times. The chain uses TRBV10-2 and TRBJ2-3, with 11 bases aligning to TRBD2. In germline, CDR1 is WSHSY, CDR2 SAAADI. V lost 6 bases and J lost 2; bases outside the gene matches: 4. The CDR3 covers 15 residues. The CDR3 nucleotides read TGCGCCAGCAGGAGACTAGCGGGGAACACAGATACGCAGTATTTT. Translated, it gives CASRRLAGNTDTQYF.

V is TRBV5-1 and J is TRBJ2-7; the match to TRBD2 covers 8 bases. The CDR3 has 15 residues. Germline V gene data show CDR1 as SGHRS and CDR2 as YFSETQ. J lost 3 bases, V lost 2 bases, and 7 bases had no gene match. CDR3 coding DNA: TGCGCCAGCAGCTTAATAGCGGGATCTCTCTACGAGCAGTACTTC. Translated, it gives CASSLIAGSLYEQYF.